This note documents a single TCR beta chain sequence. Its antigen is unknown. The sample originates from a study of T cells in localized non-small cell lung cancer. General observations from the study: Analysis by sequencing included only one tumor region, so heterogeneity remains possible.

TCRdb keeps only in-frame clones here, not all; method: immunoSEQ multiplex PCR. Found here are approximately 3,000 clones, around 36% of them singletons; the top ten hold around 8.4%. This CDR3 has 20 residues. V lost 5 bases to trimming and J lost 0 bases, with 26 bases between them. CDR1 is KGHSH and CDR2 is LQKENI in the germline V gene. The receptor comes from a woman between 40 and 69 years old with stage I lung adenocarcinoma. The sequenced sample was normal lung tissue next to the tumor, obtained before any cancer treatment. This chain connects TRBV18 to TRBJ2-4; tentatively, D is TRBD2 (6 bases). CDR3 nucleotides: TGTGCCAGCTCATCAATGGGACCAATTCTTAGCGGCTTAGCCAAAAACATTCAGTACTTC. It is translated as CASSSMGPILSGLAKNIQYF.